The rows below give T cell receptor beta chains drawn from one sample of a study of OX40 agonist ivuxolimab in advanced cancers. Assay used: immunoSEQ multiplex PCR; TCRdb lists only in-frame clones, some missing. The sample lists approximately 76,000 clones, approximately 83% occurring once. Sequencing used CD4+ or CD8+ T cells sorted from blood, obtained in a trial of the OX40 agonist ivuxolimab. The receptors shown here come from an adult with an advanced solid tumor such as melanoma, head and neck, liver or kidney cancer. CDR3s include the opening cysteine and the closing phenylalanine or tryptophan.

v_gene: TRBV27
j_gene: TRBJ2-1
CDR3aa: CASSLDYNEQFF

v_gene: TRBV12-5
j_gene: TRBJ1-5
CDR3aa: CASGLVLGLQVITYGNQPQHF

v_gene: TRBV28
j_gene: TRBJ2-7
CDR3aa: CASSWSRAQGAYEQYF

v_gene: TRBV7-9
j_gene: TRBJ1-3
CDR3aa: CASSFDGGSGNTIYF

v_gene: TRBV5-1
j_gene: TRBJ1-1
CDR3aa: CASSLMGSNTEAFF

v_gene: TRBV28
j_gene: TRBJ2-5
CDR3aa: CASSGTTGLQETQYF

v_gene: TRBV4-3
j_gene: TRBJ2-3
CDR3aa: CASSIDGGMAADTQYF

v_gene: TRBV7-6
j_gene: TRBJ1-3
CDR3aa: CASSLVGSEVGNTIYF

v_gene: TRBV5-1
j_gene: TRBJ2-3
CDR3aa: CASSLYGLATSTDTQYF

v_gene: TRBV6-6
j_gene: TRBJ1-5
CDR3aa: CASSGTVDQRQPQHF

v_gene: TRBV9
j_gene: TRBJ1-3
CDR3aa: CASSVNTGYSGNTIYF

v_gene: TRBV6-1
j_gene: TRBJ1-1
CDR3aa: CARGGLRNTEAFF

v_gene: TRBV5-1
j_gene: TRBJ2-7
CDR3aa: CASSGAWNEQYF